This T cell receptor beta chain is from a study of T cell responses to AZD1222 COVID-19 vaccine. The study, taken as a whole, reports: Nearly half of spike-specific TCRs reportedly target variant regions that are unmutated in the B.1.351 and B.1.1.7 variants. At 160-218 and 743-854, vaccine-associated CD4 TCRs were dominant, and they spanned spike. Spike-specific TCR breadth rose after two AZD1222 doses, and depth rose as well.

A note on this clone: Its antigen is not known.

The method was immunoSEQ multiplex PCR; TCRdb's version includes in-frame clones alone and lacks a portion of them. The table lists 150,000 to 190,000 clones, approximately 90% of them singletons. Germline CDR1 is SNHLY and CDR2 is FYNNEI. The V gene lost 6 bases and the J gene lost 3 bases, with 6 bases spanning the gap. This CDR3 has 12 amino acids. The specimen comprised peripheral blood, sampled after recovery from COVID-19. V usage is TRBV2 and J usage is TRBJ2-1; the D is unclear. The source is an adult who had recovered from COVID-19. CDR3: CASRGDYNEQFF. CDR3 DNA: TGTGCCAGCAGAGGCGACTACAATGAGCAGTTCTTC.